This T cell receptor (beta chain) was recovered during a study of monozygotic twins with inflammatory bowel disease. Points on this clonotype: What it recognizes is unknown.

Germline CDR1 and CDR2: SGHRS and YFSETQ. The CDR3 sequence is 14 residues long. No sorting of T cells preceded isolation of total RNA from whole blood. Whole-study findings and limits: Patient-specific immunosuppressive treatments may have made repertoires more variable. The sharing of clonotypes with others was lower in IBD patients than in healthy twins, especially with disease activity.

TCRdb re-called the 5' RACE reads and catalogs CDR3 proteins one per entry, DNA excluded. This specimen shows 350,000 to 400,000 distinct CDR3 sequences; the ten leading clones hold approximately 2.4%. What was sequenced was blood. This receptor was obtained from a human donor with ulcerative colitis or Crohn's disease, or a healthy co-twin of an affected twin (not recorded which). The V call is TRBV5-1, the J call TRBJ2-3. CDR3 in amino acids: CASSLDIGTDTQYF.